The clone carrying this T cell receptor (beta chain) was seen many times. Investigators excluded patients with uncontrolled infection, other autoimmune disease, pregnancy or lactation. This CDR3 is built from 15 residues. The ends lost 3 bases at V and 3 bases at J; junction bases unmatched: 2. Germline CDR1 and CDR2: SNHLY and FYNNEI. The data are from a study of T cells in Graves' hyperthyroidism and ophthalmopathy. It was RNA transcripts that yielded the amplified TCR beta CDR3 regions. First-round RT-PCR of the TCR CDR3 relied on the HTBI primer set. MiXCR, applied by TCRdb to the multiplex PCR reads, yields one record per CDR3 protein. The sample lists hundreds of thousands of distinct CDR3 sequences, about 14% occurring once.

Sequencing used blood. The chain carries TRBV2 and TRBJ2-1; 10 bases fit TRBD2. The TCR comes from a woman in her forties or fifties with Graves' ophthalmopathy. The CDR3 DNA reads as TGTGCCAGCAGTGACGGGACTAGCGACTACAATGAGCAGTTCTTC. Residues: CASSDGTSDYNEQFF.